Listed here are 19 T cell receptor beta chains from one sample, sequenced in a study of T cell responses to AZD1222 COVID-19 vaccine. The data were produced by immunoSEQ multiplex PCR, yet TCRdb's version contains in-frame clones alone and is incomplete. The data show about 70,000 clones, over 75% seen once. The sequences come from peripheral blood, collected 28 days after the second AZD1222 dose. The source of these receptors is an adult who received the AZD1222 COVID-19 vaccine.

The CDR3 protein is CASGRTRTEAFF. In nucleotides, the CDR3 is TGTGCTAGTGGCCGAACCAGGACTGAAGCTTTCTTT. The rearrangement joins TRBV12-5 to TRBJ1-1; D uncertain. The germline CDR1 and CDR2 sequences are LGHNT and FRNRAP. With 6 bases removed from V and 5 bases from J, the gap between germline ends came to 10 bases. The length of the CDR3 is 12 residues.

The genes are TRBV3-1 (or the pseudogene TRBV3-2) and TRBJ1-1; 10 positions match TRBD1. The CDR3 extends over 13 amino acids. CDR1 LGHDT and CDR2 YNNKEL come from the germline V gene (reference sequence). V gave up 6 bases and J gave up 5 bases; unmatched junction bases: 3. The CDR3 region has the DNA TGTGCCAGCAGTAGGACAGGGGGGACTGAAGCTTTCTTT. Translating gives CASSRTGGTEAFF.

The V gene is TRBV11-2, the J gene TRBJ2-7, with D tentatively TRBD1 (6 bases). The germline V and J ends were trimmed by 1 base and 11 bases, with 18 bases remaining between them. The germline gives CDR1 SGHAT, CDR2 FQNNGV. CDR3 size: 14 residues. The CDR3 nucleotides read TGTGCCAGCAGCTTAGGCTGGCTCAGGGGAAGGGAGTACTTC. Its protein is CASSLGWLRGREYF.

The chain is built from TRBV12-3 or TRBV12-4 and TRBJ2-1; D unclear. V was pared by 5 bases and J by 6 bases, with 11 bases between. The CDR3 is 13 amino acids. CDR3 nucleotide sequence: TGTGCCAGCAGTGGGCCTTTTGGCAATGAGCAGTTCTTC. The encoded protein is CASSGPFGNEQFF.

The chain employs TRBV11-3 and TRBJ1-6; 9 bases fit TRBD1. Germline V gene lookup returns CDR1 SGHNT and CDR2 YENEEA. V lost 0 bases and J lost 3; bases outside the gene matches: 18. CDR3 length: 22 amino acids. The CDR3 DNA is TGTGCCAGCAGCTTAGATCCAAGGTGGGGGACAGGGCCGGCTGACTATAATTCACCCCTCCACTTT. It specifies CASSLDPRWGTGPADYNSPLHF.

The chain carries TRBV24-1 and TRBJ1-5; D not certain. The germline V gene encodes CDR1 KGHDR and CDR2 SFDVKD. Trimming removed 7 bases at V and 0 bases at J, with 12 bases between. The CDR3 has 15 amino acids. CDR3: CATSLTYYSNQPQHF. CDR3 in DNA: TGTGCCACCAGCCTGACATACTATAGCAATCAGCCCCAGCATTTT.

The chain uses TRBV10-3 and TRBJ1-4; 8 bases match TRBD1. Germline values: CDR1 ENHRY, CDR2 SYGVKD. The CDR3 loop spans 14 amino acids. The V segment lost 8 bases and the J segment 4 bases; nucleotides outside the gene matches: 6. The CDR3 nucleotides read TGTGCCATCGGGGAGGGACAGGATAATGAAAAACTGTTTTTT. Translated, it gives CAIGEGQDNEKLFF.

The chain combines TRBV7-9 with TRBJ1-5; D remains ambiguous. The CDR3 consists of 12 residues. Germline CDR1 SEHNR, CDR2 FQNEAQ (reference sequence). Trimming stripped 3 bases from V and 6 bases from J, with 6 bases between. CDR3 in amino acids: CASSFWAQPQHF. DNA of the CDR3: TGTGCCAGCAGCTTTTGGGCTCAGCCCCAGCATTTT. The whole variable domain, remainder taken from reference TRBV7-9 and TRBJ1-5, is DTGVSQNPRHKITKRGQNVTFRCDPISEHNRLYWYRQTLGQGPEFLTYFQNEAQLEKSRLLSDRFSAERPKGSFSTLEIQRTEQGDSAMYLCASSFWAQPQHFGDGTRLSIL.

As concerns this clone: One end of the junction fails to match germline, which may point to a read error. This chain links TRBV25-1 with TRBJ2-1; D not certain. The CDR3 runs 12 residues. Germline assignment: CDR1 MGHDK and CDR2 SYGVNS. The CDR3 DNA follows: TGTGCCAGCAGGGAATCCGGCAATGAGCAGTTCTTC. Translating it yields CASRESGNEQFF.

The rearrangement uses TRBV3-1 (or the pseudogene TRBV3-2) and TRBJ1-1, with 8 bases matching TRBD1. The V gene's germline CDR1 is LGHDT and CDR2 YNNKEL (reference sequence). The J segment lost 4 bases and the V segment lost 4 bases, leaving 8 bases of the junction unmatched. The CDR3 extends over 15 amino acids. The CDR3 here is CASSPGTGDRTEAFF. CDR3 sequence (DNA): TGTGCCAGCAGCCCAGGGACAGGCGATCGCACTGAAGCTTTCTTT.

The J gene is TRBJ1-6, the V gene TRBV11-3; TRBD1 matches at 9 bases. The CDR3 extends over 17 amino acids. V trimming: 5 bases; J trimming: 10 bases; junction bases outside the gene matches: 15. Per germline, CDR1 SGHNT and CDR2 YENEEA. CDR3 nucleotides: TGTGCCAGCAGCCCGGGGACAGGGAGGGCTTTAACGTCACCCCTCCACTTT. Translated, it gives CASSPGTGRALTSPLHF.

This clone appeared once. For the CDR3, the DNA is TGTGCCAGCAGCTTGGAAATCGGTGAAAAACTGTTTTTT. Protein sequence: CASSLEIGEKLFF. The chain recombines TRBV5-8 with TRBJ1-4; D remains unclear. CDR3 size: 13 residues. Germline V lookup: CDR1 SGHTS, CDR2 YDEGEE. Trimming removed 0 bases from V and 7 bases from J, with 7 bases in between.

Only one count was recorded for this clone. This rearrangement joins TRBV29-1 to TRBJ2-5; a weak D match, TRBD1 (5 bases). V was cut by 1 base and J by 5 bases, with 11 bases left in between. The CDR3 contains 13 residues. CDR1 and CDR2 (germline): SQVTM, ANQGSEA. CDR3 loop: CSVEVAGKETQYF. For the CDR3, the DNA is TGCAGCGTTGAAGTGGCAGGGAAGGAGACCCAGTACTTC.

V gene TRBV7-9 combines with J gene TRBJ2-3, with D tentatively TRBD2 (5 bases). CDR1 SEHNR and CDR2 FQNEAQ come from the germline V gene (reference sequence). Trimming removed 1 base from V and 6 bases from J, with 8 bases in between. The CDR3 is 13 amino acids. The CDR3 sequence is CASSLVLADTQYF. The CDR3, as DNA: TGTGCCAGCAGCTTAGTCTTAGCGGATACGCAGTATTTT. The complete variable domain, with remaining parts taken from reference TRBV7-9 and TRBJ2-3, reads DTGVSQNPRHKITKRGQNVTFRCDPISEHNRLYWYRQTLGQGPEFLTYFQNEAQLEKSRLLSDRFSAERPKGSFSTLEIQRTEQGDSAMYLCASSLVLADTQYFGPGTRLTVL.

V is TRBV7-8 and J is TRBJ1-4; the D is unclear. V shed 10 bases and J shed 0 bases, with 12 bases lying between them. The CDR3 consists of 14 residues. CDR1 is SGHVS, CDR2 FQNEAQ, per germline. The DNA of the CDR3 is TGTGCCACCAAAGGTCGTGCAACTAATGAAAAACTGTTTTTT. This translates into CATKGRATNEKLFF.

The V gene is TRBV4-1, the J gene TRBJ2-7; TRBD1 is a possible D gene (5 bases). V was trimmed by 4 bases and J by 3 bases, leaving 13 bases between them. This CDR3 has 14 residues. Germline V gene lookup returns CDR1 MGHRA and CDR2 YSYEKL. CDR3 residues: CASSPTIDSYEQYF. The CDR3 DNA follows: TGCGCCAGCAGCCCAACCATAGACAGCTACGAGCAGTACTTC.

The chain uses TRBV4-3 and TRBJ2-1, with a tentative D call TRBD1 (6 bases). V was clipped by 0 bases and J by 10 bases, with 13 bases between them. Germline CDR1 is LGHNA and CDR2 is YSLEER. This CDR3 is 14 amino acids long. CDR3 sequence reads: CASSQDTGSREQFF. The CDR3 DNA follows: TGCGCCAGCAGCCAAGACACAGGGTCGAGAGAGCAGTTCTTC.

This clone was observed a few times. This chain uses TRBV5-1 with TRBJ1-1; no definite D call. Germline loops: CDR1 SGHRS, CDR2 YFSETQ. V gave up 2 bases and J gave up 1 base, with 9 bases separating them. CDR3 length equals 14 residues. In DNA form, the CDR3 reads TGCGCCAGCAGCTTCGGTGACCGGAACACTGAAGCTTTCTTT. It is translated as CASSFGDRNTEAFF.

This clone was found once. The chain is built from TRBV11-3 and TRBJ2-7; 8 bases map to TRBD2. The V and J ends lost 3 bases and 2 bases, in that order; junction bases with no gene match: 6. This CDR3 is built from 15 residues. From germline, CDR1 is SGHNT and CDR2 YENEEA. The CDR3 bases are TGTGCCAGCAGCTTTAACGGGAGGGATCCCTACGAGCAGTACTTC. Residues: CASSFNGRDPYEQYF.